A selection of T cell receptor beta chains follows, all from one sample in a study of human T cells and chemical hapten exposure. TCRdb analysed the RACE reads with MiXCR anew, one entry per CDR3 protein. The sample lists under 120,000 distinct CDR3 sequences, approximately 9.9% occurring once. The material sequenced was whole blood, taken in connection with sensitization to the hapten diphenylcyclopropenone (DPC). The receptors here all came from a woman in her thirties or forties with alopecia areata. Some clones in this sample may be carry-over from other donors' samples. Both conserved end residues are part of each CDR3. Each record gives: CDR3 protein, CDR3 DNA, V gene, D gene, clone size, J gene. The D gene is left open where the match is weak. Clone size is given for some rows only: seen once, a few or many times, or a class if the clone is expanded.

CDR3: CASSQDKAGFQPQHF
DNA: TGTGCCAGCAGCCAAGATAAGGCAGGATTCCAGCCCCAGCATTTT
V: TRBV4-2
D: NA
size: NA
J: TRBJ1-5

CDR3: CATDRGIGGDQPQHF
DNA: TGTGCCACGGACAGGGGAATTGGCGGGGATCAGCCCCAGCATTTT
V: TRBV10-3
D: TRBD1
size: few
J: TRBJ1-5

CDR3: CASSSSGRAGETQYF
DNA: TGTGCCAGCAGTTCTAGCGGGAGGGCAGGGGAGACCCAGTACTTC
V: TRBV28
D: TRBD2
size: NA
J: TRBJ2-5

CDR3: CASSVTGSSGNTIYF
DNA: TGTGCCAGCAGCGTAACAGGGAGCTCTGGAAACACCATATATTTT
V: TRBV5-6
D: NA
size: many
J: TRBJ1-3

CDR3: CASSQGQGFGYTF
DNA: TGCGCCAGCAGCCAAGGGCAAGGTTTCGGCTACACCTTC
V: TRBV4-3
D: NA
size: few
J: TRBJ1-2

CDR3: CATSDAGTGGNTDTQYF
DNA: TGTGCCACCAGTGATGCCGGGACAGGGGGAAACACAGATACGCAGTATTTT
V: TRBV24-1
D: TRBD1
size: NA
J: TRBJ2-3

CDR3: CASSVGTNQPQHF
DNA: TGTGCCAGCAGCGTGGGCACCAATCAGCCCCAGCATTTT
V: TRBV9
D: NA
size: NA
J: TRBJ1-5

CDR3: CASGLERRTEQFF
DNA: TGTGCTAGTGGTTTGGAACGGAGGACTGAGCAGTTCTTC
V: TRBV12-5
D: NA
size: many
J: TRBJ2-1

CDR3: CASSYLGREDEQFF
DNA: TGTGCCAGCAGTTACCTGGGGAGGGAGGATGAGCAGTTCTTC
V: TRBV6-6
D: TRBD2
size: many
J: TRBJ2-1

CDR3: CASSQYAGGSYNEQFF
DNA: TGCGCCAGCAGCCAGTACGCGGGGGGGTCCTACAATGAGCAGTTCTTC
V: TRBV4-1
D: TRBD2
size: NA
J: TRBJ2-1

CDR3: CASSYLGRLNQPQHF
DNA: TGTGCCAGCAGTTACTTGGGCCGACTAAATCAGCCCCAGCATTTT
V: TRBV6-2/TRBV6-3
D: NA
size: few
J: TRBJ1-5

CDR3: CASSQRLAGEVELFF
DNA: TGCGCCAGCAGCCAACGACTAGCGGGAGAGGTGGAGCTGTTTTTT
V: TRBV4-1
D: TRBD2
size: few
J: TRBJ2-2

CDR3: CSVGFSQYNEQFF
DNA: TGCAGCGTTGGGTTCAGTCAGTACAATGAGCAGTTCTTC
V: TRBV29-1
D: NA
size: NA
J: TRBJ2-1

CDR3: CASSDTGLGQYF
DNA: TGTGCCAGCAGTGACACGGGCCTGGGGCAGTACTTC
V: TRBV25-1
D: NA
size: many
J: TRBJ2-7

CDR3: CASSLRGTVDEQFF
DNA: TGTGCCAGCAGCTTAAGGGGCACCGTCGATGAGCAGTTCTTC
V: TRBV7-3
D: NA
size: NA
J: TRBJ2-1

CDR3: CASSDGTEGTSKWGEKLFF
DNA: TGTGCCAGCAGCGACGGGACCGAAGGGACGTCGAAGTGGGGTGAAAAACTGTTTTTT
V: TRBV7-8
D: NA
size: NA
J: TRBJ1-4

CDR3: CASRPGTGGASRGYTF
DNA: TGTGCCAGCAGACCCGGGACAGGGGGCGCGAGTCGCGGCTACACCTTC
V: TRBV3-1
D: TRBD1
size: few
J: TRBJ1-2

CDR3: CATSRDLGGVETQYF
DNA: TGTGCCACCAGCAGAGATCTGGGGGGCGTTGAGACCCAGTACTTC
V: TRBV15
D: NA
size: many
J: TRBJ2-5

CDR3: CASSKGSRGKNEQFF
DNA: TGTGCCAGCAGTAAGGGATCTCGGGGGAAAAATGAGCAGTTCTTC
V: TRBV6-2/TRBV6-3
D: NA
size: many
J: TRBJ2-1

CDR3: CASSQGTTGGYGYTF
DNA: TGCGCCAGCAGCCAAGGGACGACAGGGGGCTATGGCTACACCTTC
V: TRBV4-3
D: TRBD1
size: NA
J: TRBJ1-2

CDR3: CASSSQGNTEAFF
DNA: TGTGCCAGCAGCTCACAGGGGAACACTGAAGCTTTCTTT
V: TRBV7-2
D: NA
size: many
J: TRBJ1-1

CDR3: CASSFSPGGSWYTEAFF
DNA: TGTGCCAGCAGTTTTTCGCCAGGGGGCAGTTGGTACACTGAAGCTTTCTTT
V: TRBV12-3/TRBV12-4
D: TRBD1
size: NA
J: TRBJ1-1

CDR3: CASSFSTNTEAFF
DNA: TGTGCCAGCAGTTTCTCGACGAACACTGAAGCTTTCTTT
V: TRBV27
D: NA
size: many
J: TRBJ1-1

CDR3: CASSQGAGPRNEQYF
DNA: TGTGCCAGCAGCCAAGGAGCGGGACCAAGGAACGAGCAGTACTTC
V: TRBV3-1
D: TRBD2
size: NA
J: TRBJ2-7

CDR3: CASRAPGLATDTQYF
DNA: TGTGCCAGCAGGGCCCCGGGACTAGCGACAGATACGCAGTATTTT
V: TRBV12-3/TRBV12-4
D: TRBD2
size: NA
J: TRBJ2-3

CDR3: CASSFRDPSNNEQFF
DNA: TGTGCCAGCAGCTTCCGGGACCCCTCGAACAATGAGCAGTTCTTC
V: TRBV7-2
D: NA
size: many
J: TRBJ2-1

CDR3: CASSAQQGIGGELFF
DNA: TGTGCCAGCAGCGCCCAACAGGGGATAGGCGGGGAGCTGTTTTTT
V: TRBV7-7
D: TRBD1
size: few
J: TRBJ2-2

CDR3: CSASRGQGALYGYTF
DNA: TGCAGTGCTAGCCGAGGACAGGGGGCTCTCTATGGCTACACCTTC
V: TRBV20-1
D: TRBD1
size: many
J: TRBJ1-2

CDR3: CASSLEARDEQYF
DNA: TGCGCCAGCAGCTTGGAGGCAAGGGACGAGCAGTACTTC
V: TRBV5-1
D: NA
size: NA
J: TRBJ2-7

CDR3: CASSLGALAEAFF
DNA: TGTGCCAGCAGCTTGGGGGCGCTGGCTGAAGCTTTCTTT
V: TRBV7-8
D: NA
size: NA
J: TRBJ1-1

CDR3: CASSLRPGYGYTF
DNA: TGTGCCAGCAGCTTGAGGCCAGGATATGGCTACACCTTC
V: TRBV5-4
D: NA
size: few
J: TRBJ1-2

CDR3: CAWSVRWDRRSRGLNYEQYF
DNA: TGTGCCTGGAGTGTACGTTGGGACAGGAGGAGCAGGGGGTTAAACTACGAGCAGTACTTC
V: TRBV30
D: TRBD1
size: many
J: TRBJ2-7

CDR3: CSVVGGDGANVLTF
DNA: TGCAGCGTTGTTGGGGGGGACGGGGCCAACGTCCTGACTTTC
V: TRBV29-1
D: TRBD2
size: few
J: TRBJ2-6

CDR3: CASSLDGRTNSPLHF
DNA: TGCGCCAGCAGCTTGGACGGCAGAACTAATTCACCCCTCCACTTT
V: TRBV5-1
D: NA
size: NA
J: TRBJ1-6

CDR3: CASSYWTSLDEQFF
DNA: TGTGCCAGCAGTTATTGGACTAGCTTGGATGAGCAGTTCTTC
V: TRBV6-2/TRBV6-3
D: TRBD2
size: many
J: TRBJ2-1

CDR3: CASSLEGTGAYNEQFF
DNA: TGTGCCAGCAGCTTGGAGGGGACAGGGGCATACAATGAGCAGTTCTTC
V: TRBV5-5
D: TRBD1
size: NA
J: TRBJ2-1

CDR3: CSAKAGTPGDTDTQYF
DNA: TGCAGTGCTAAGGCCGGGACCCCGGGAGACACAGATACGCAGTATTTT
V: TRBV20-1
D: NA
size: few
J: TRBJ2-3